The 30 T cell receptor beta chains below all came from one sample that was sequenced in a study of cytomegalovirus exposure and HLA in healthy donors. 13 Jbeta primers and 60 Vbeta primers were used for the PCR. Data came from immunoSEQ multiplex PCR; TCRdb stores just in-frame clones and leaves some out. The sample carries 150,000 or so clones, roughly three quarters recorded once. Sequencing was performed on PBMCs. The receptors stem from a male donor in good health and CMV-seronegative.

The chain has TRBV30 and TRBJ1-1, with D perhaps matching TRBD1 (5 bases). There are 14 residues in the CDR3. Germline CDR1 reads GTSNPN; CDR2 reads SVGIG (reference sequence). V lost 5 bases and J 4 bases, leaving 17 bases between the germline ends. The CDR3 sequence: CAWGTSNSRTEAFF. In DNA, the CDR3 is TGTGCCTGGGGGACTTCTAACTCTCGCACTGAAGCTTTCTTT. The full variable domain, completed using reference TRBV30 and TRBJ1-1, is SQTIHQWPATLVQPVGSPLSLECTVEGTSNPNLYWYRQAAGRGLQLLFYSVGIGQISSEVPQNLSASRPQDRQFILSSKKLLLSDSGFYLCAWGTSNSRTEAFFGQGTRLTVV.

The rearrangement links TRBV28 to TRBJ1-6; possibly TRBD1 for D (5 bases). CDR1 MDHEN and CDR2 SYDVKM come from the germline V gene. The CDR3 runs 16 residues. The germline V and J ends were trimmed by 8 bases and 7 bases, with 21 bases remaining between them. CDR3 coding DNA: TGTGCCAGCGGCTCCCCTCCGGCAGGGAGGAATTCACCCCTCCACTTT. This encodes CASGSPPAGRNSPLHF.

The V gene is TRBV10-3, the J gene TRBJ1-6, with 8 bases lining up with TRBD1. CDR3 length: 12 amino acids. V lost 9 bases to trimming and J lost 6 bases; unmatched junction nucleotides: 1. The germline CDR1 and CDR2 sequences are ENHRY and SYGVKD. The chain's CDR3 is CAIGQGNSPLHF. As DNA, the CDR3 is TGTGCCATAGGACAGGGTAATTCACCCCTCCACTTT.

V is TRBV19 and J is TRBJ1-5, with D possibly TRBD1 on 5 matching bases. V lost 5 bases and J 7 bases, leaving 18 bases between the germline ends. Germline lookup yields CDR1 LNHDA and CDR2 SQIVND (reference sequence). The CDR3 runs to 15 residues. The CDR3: CASSGEGPVRQPQHF. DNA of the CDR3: TGTGCCAGTAGTGGGGAGGGGCCGGTACGGCAGCCCCAGCATTTT.

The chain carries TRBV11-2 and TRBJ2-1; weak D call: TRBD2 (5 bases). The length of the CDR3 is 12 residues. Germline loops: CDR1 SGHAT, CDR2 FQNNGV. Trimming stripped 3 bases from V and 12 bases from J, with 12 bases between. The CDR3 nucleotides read TGTGCCAGCAGCTTCGGTCCTGGACTGCAGTTCTTC. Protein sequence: CASSFGPGLQFF.

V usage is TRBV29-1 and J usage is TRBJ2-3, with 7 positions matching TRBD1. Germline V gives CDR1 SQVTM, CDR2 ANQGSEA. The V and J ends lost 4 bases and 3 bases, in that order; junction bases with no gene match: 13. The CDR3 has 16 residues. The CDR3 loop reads CSVGTVRGRRTDTQYF. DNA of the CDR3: TGCAGCGTTGGAACAGTTAGGGGGCGCCGGACAGATACGCAGTATTTT.

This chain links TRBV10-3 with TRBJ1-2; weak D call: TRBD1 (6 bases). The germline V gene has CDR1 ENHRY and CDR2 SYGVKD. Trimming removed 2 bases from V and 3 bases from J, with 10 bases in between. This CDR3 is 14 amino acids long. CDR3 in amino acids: CAISEEGVYYGYTF. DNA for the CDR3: TGTGCCATCAGTGAGGAGGGGGTTTACTATGGCTACACCTTC.

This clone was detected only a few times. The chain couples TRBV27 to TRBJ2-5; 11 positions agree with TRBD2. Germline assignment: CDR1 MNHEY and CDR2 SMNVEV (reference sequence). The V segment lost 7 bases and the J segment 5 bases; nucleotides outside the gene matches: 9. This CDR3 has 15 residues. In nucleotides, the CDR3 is TGTGCCAGCACCTTAGCGGGGGGGCCTGGGGAGACCCAGTACTTC. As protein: CASTLAGGPGETQYF.

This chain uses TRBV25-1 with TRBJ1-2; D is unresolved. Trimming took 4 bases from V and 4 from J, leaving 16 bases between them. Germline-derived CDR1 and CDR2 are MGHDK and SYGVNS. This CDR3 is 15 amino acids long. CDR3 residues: CASSGPGIAGYGYTF. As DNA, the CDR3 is TGTGCCAGCAGTGGCCCGGGAATCGCGGGCTATGGCTACACCTTC.

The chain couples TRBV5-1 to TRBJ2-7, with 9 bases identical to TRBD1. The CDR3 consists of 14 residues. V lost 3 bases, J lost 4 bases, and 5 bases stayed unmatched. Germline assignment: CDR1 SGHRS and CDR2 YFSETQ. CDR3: CASSSQGAEYEQYF. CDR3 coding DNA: TGCGCCAGCAGCTCACAGGGGGCGGAGTACGAGCAGTACTTC. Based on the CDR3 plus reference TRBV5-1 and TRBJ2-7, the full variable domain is KAGVTQTPRYLIKTRGQQVTLSCSPISGHRSVSWYQQTPGQGLQFLFEYFSETQRNKGNFPGRFSGRQFSNSRSEMNVSTLELGDSALYLCASSSQGAEYEQYFGPGTRLTVT.

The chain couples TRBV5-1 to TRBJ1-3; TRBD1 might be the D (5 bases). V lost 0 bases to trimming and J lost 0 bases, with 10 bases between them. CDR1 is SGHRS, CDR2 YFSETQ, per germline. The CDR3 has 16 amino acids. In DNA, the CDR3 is TGCGCCAGCAGCTTGGGACAGCTAGTCTCTGGAAACACCATATATTTT. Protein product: CASSLGQLVSGNTIYF.

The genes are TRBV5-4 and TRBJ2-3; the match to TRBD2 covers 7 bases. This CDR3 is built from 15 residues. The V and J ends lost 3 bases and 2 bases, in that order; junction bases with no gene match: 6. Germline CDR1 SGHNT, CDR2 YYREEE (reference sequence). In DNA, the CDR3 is TGTGCCAGCAGCTCCGACAGACTAGCCACAGATACGCAGTATTTT. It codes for CASSSDRLATDTQYF.

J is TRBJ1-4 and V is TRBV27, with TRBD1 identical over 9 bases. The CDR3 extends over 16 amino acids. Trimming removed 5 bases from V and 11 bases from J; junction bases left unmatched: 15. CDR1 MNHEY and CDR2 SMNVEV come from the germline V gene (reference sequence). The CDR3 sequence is CASSRTPGQGVGKLFF. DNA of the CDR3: TGTGCCAGCAGTCGAACACCGGGACAGGGAGTGGGGAAACTGTTTTTT.

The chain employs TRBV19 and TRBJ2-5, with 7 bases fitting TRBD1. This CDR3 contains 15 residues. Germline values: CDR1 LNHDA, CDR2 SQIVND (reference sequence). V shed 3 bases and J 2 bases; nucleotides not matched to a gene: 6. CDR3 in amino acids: CASSIWTGQQETQYF. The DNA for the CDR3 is TGTGCCAGTAGTATTTGGACGGGACAGCAAGAGACCCAGTACTTC. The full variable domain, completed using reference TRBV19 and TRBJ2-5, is DGGITQSPKYLFRKEGQNVTLSCEQNLNHDAMYWYRQDPGQGLRLIYYSQIVNDFQKGDIAEGYSVSREKKESFPLTVTSAQKNPTAFYLCASSIWTGQQETQYFGPGTRLLVL.

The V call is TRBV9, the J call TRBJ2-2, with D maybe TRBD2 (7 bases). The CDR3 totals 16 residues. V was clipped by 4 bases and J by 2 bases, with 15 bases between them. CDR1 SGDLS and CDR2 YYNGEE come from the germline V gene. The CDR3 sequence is CASSPWGGPNTGELFF. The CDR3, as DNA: TGTGCCAGCAGCCCCTGGGGGGGGCCCAACACCGGGGAGCTGTTTTTT.

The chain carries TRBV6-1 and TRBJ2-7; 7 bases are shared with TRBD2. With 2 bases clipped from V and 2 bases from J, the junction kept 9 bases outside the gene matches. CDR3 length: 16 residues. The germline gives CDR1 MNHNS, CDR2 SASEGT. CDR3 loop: CASSEFSASGTYEQYF. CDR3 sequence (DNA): TGTGCCAGCAGTGAATTCAGTGCTAGCGGCACCTACGAGCAGTACTTC.

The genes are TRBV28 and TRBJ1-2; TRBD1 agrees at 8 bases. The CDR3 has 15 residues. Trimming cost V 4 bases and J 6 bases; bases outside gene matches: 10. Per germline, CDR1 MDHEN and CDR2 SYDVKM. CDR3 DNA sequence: TGTGCCAGCAGTTCGCACCCGCCGGGACAGGATGGCTACACCTTC. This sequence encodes CASSSHPPGQDGYTF.

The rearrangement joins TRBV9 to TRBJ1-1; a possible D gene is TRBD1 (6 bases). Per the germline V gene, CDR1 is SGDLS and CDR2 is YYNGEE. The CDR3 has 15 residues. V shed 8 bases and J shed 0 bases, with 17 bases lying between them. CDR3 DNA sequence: TGTGCCAGTTCTTCTGGGGGGGGCGTGAACACTGAAGCTTTCTTT. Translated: CASSSGGGVNTEAFF.

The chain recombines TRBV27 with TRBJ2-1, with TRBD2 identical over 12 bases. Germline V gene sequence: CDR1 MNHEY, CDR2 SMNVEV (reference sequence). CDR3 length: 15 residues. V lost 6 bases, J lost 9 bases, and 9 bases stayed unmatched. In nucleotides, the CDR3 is TGTGCCAGCAGACTTCGGACTAGCGGGGAGGGTGAGCAGTTCTTC. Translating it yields CASRLRTSGEGEQFF.

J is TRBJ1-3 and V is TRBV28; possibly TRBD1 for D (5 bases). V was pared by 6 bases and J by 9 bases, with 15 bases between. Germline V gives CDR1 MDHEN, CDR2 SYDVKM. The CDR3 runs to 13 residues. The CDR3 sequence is CASSFGRTSTIYF. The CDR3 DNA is TGTGCCAGCAGCTTCGGACGGACAAGCACCATATATTTT.

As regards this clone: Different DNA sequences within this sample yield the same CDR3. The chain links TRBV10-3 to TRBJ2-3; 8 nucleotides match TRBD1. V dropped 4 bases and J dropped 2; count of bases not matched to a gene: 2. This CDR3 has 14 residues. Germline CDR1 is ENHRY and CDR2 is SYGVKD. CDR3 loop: CAISGTGTTDTQYF. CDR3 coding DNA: TGTGCCATCAGTGGGACAGGGACCACAGATACGCAGTATTTT.

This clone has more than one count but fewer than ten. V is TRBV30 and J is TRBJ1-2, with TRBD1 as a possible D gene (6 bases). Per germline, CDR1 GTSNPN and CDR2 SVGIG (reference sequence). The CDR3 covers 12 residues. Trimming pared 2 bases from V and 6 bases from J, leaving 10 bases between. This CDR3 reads CAWSRAGDGYTF. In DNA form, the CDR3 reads TGTGCCTGGAGTCGGGCAGGGGATGGCTACACCTTC.

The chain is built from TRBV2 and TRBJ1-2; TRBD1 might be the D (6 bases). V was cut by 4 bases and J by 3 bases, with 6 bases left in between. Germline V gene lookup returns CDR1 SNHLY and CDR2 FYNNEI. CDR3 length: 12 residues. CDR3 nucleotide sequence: TGTGCCAGCAGTGGACAGGACTATGGCTACACCTTC. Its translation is CASSGQDYGYTF.

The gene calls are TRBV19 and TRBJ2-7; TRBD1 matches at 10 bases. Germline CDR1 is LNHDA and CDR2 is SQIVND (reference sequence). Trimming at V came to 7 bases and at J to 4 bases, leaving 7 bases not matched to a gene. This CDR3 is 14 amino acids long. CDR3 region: CASNEGQGQYEQYF. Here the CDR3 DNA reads TGTGCCAGTAACGAGGGACAGGGGCAATACGAGCAGTACTTC.

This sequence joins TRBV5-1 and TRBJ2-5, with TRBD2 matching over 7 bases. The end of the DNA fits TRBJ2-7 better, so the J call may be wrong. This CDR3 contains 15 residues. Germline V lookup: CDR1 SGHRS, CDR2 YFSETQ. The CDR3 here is CASSRAGDLSYEQYF. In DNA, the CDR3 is TGCGCCAGCAGTCGGGCGGGGGACCTCTCCTACGAGCAGTACTTC.

The CDR3 bases are TGTGCCATAGGACTAGCTAACTACGAGCAGTACTTC. Translated, it gives CAIGLANYEQYF. The chain employs TRBV10-3 and TRBJ2-7; 8 bases line up with TRBD2. CDR1 and CDR2 (germline): ENHRY, SYGVKD. The CDR3 consists of 12 residues. J was trimmed by 3 bases and V by 9 bases; bases with no gene match: 4.

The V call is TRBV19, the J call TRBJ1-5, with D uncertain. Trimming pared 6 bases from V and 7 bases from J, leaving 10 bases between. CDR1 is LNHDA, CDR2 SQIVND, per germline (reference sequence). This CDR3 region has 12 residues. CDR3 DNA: TGTGCCAGTAGCCCCCTTCTCCAGCCCCAGCATTTT. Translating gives CASSPLLQPQHF.

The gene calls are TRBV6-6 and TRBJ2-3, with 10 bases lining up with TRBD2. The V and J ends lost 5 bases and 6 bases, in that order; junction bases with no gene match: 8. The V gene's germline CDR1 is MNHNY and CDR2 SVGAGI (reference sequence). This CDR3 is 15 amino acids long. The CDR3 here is CASSDVAGGEDTQYF. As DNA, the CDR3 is TGTGCCAGCAGTGACGTAGCGGGGGGTGAGGATACGCAGTATTTT.

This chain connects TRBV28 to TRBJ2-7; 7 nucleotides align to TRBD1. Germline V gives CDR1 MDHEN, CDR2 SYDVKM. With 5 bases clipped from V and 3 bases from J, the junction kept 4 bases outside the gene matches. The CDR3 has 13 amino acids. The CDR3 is CASSGQVGYEQYF. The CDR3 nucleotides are TGTGCCAGCAGTGGACAGGTCGGCTACGAGCAGTACTTC.

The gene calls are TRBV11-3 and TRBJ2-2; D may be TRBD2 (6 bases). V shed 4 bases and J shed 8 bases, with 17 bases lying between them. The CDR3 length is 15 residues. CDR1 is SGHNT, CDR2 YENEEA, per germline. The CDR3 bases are TGTGCCAGCAGCTCCCACCTCGGGGGTTTAGGGGAGCTGTTTTTT. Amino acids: CASSSHLGGLGELFF.